This T cell receptor beta chain was recorded in a study of T cells in Graves' hyperthyroidism and ophthalmopathy. Study-level points and caveats: Ophthalmopathy cases were set apart from stable hyperthyroidism by a 13 V-J model. Blood shared most expanded thyroid clonotypes above 0.001.

RNA transcripts were the template for amplifying TCR beta CDR3 regions. The TCR CDR3 first-round RT-PCR relied on the HTBI primer set. TCRdb re-derived calls from the multiplex PCR reads in MiXCR, one entry per CDR3 protein. The table has 500,000 to 600,000 distinct CDR3 sequences, around 50% seen once. Patients were excluded for uncontrolled infection, other autoimmune disease, pregnancy or lactation. J lost 3 bases, V lost 6 bases, and 10 bases had no gene match. The CDR3 contains 15 residues. The germline CDR1 and CDR2 sequences are WNHNN and SYGVQD (reference sequence). For this clonotype: Antigen specificity is unknown.

The sequenced sample was peripheral blood or thyroid tissue (not recorded which). The genes are TRBV10-1 and TRBJ2-7; 8 nucleotides agree with TRBD1. The TCR comes from an adult woman with Graves' disease, either hyperthyroidism or ophthalmopathy (not recorded which). CDR3 nucleotide sequence: TGCGCCAGCAGAGATCTCCGGGACAGGAACTACGAGCAGTACTTC. Translated: CASRDLRDRNYEQYF.